This passage covers 21 T cell receptor beta chains from one sample sequenced in a study of CD8 T cells in Susac syndrome. Reverse transcription of roughly 0.5 to 1 ug RNA was performed with random hexamers. Using its own MiXCR run on the immunoSEQ multiplex PCR reads, TCRdb lists one record per CDR3 protein. Altogether over 80,000 distinct CDR3 sequences are present, roughly 91% being singletons, with the ten largest covering around 0.31%. The specimen was CD8+ T cells from PBMCs. These TCRs come from a human donor in good health.

This clonotype was seen only once. The chain has TRBV29-1 and TRBJ1-2, with 8 bases fitting TRBD1. Germline V gene lookup returns CDR1 SQVTM and CDR2 ANQGSEA. V dropped 5 bases and J dropped 4; count of bases not matched to a gene: 9. There are 14 residues in the CDR3. CDR3 amino acids: CSVLGQGASYGYTF. The CDR3 nucleotides are TGCAGCGTTCTTGGTCAGGGGGCGAGCTATGGCTACACCTTC.

V is TRBV15 and J is TRBJ1-4; no firm D call. The germline V and J ends were trimmed by 3 bases and 8 bases, with 13 bases remaining between them. This CDR3 is built from 14 residues. CDR1 LNHNV and CDR2 YYDKDF come from the germline V gene (reference sequence). In DNA, the CDR3 is TGTGCCACCAGCAGGGAAACCGAGGCAGAAAAACTGTTTTTT. Its protein is CATSRETEAEKLFF.

The table lists this clonotype with a few counts. The J gene is TRBJ2-5, the V gene TRBV5-1; 9 bases map to TRBD1. This CDR3 has 14 amino acids. Germline-derived CDR1 and CDR2 are SGHRS and YFSETQ. Germline trimming cut 4 bases from V and 4 bases from J; bases unmatched to any gene: 5. CDR3 loop: CASSPGTGRETQYF. DNA of the CDR3: TGCGCCAGCAGCCCCGGGACAGGGCGAGAGACCCAGTACTTC.

This chain joins TRBV7-2 and TRBJ1-1; D is undetermined. Deletions cut 2 bases from V and 4 bases from J, with 14 bases between. CDR3 size: 15 residues. The germline V gene encodes CDR1 SGHTA and CDR2 FQGNSA. The CDR3 loop reads CASSLNPSRVTEAFF. CDR3 nucleotide sequence: TGTGCCAGCAGCTTAAACCCCTCAAGAGTCACTGAAGCTTTCTTT. Full variable domain (missing parts from reference TRBV7-2 and TRBJ1-1): GAGVSQSPSNKVTEKGKDVELRCDPISGHTALYWYRQSLGQGLEFLIYFQGNSAPDKSGLPSDRFSAERTGGSVSTLTIQRTQQEDSAVYLCASSLNPSRVTEAFFGQGTRLTVV.

V gene TRBV19 combines with J gene TRBJ1-1; TRBD1 matches 7 bases. With 3 bases clipped from V and 7 bases from J, the junction kept 8 bases outside the gene matches. Germline loops: CDR1 LNHDA, CDR2 SQIVND (reference sequence). The CDR3 has 14 amino acids. The CDR3 protein is CASSIRQGVGEAFF. The DNA for the CDR3 is TGTGCCAGTAGTATCCGACAGGGAGTGGGTGAAGCTTTCTTT.

The genes are TRBV20-1 and TRBJ1-2; possible D gene TRBD1, 6 bases. The CDR3 is 11 amino acids. Per the germline V gene, CDR1 is DFQATT and CDR2 is SNEGSKA (reference sequence). Between the trimmed V and J ends, which lost 6 bases and 3 bases, there was a span of 8 bases. CDR3 sequence: CSARQDYGYTF. CDR3 sequence (DNA): TGCAGTGCACGACAGGACTATGGCTACACCTTC.

The CDR3 sequence is CSVVNGTHGYTF. The CDR3 bases are TGCAGCGTTGTTAACGGGACCCATGGCTACACCTTC. V is TRBV29-1 and J is TRBJ1-2; D is perhaps TRBD1 (5 bases). Germline values: CDR1 SQVTM, CDR2 ANQGSEA. Trimming stripped 4 bases from V and 6 bases from J, with 12 bases between. The CDR3 has 12 residues.

This chain connects TRBV6-6 to TRBJ1-3; D possibly corresponds to TRBD1 (6 bases). CDR3 length: 15 amino acids. Per the germline V gene, CDR1 is MNHNY and CDR2 is SVGAGI (reference sequence). The V end lost 6 bases, the J end lost 3 bases, and 15 bases lay between the germline ends. The CDR3 reads CASSPGVAYGNTIYF. CDR3 sequence (DNA): TGTGCCAGCAGCCCAGGGGTCGCCTATGGAAACACCATATATTTT.

The chain combines TRBV29-1 with TRBJ1-1, with D perhaps TRBD1 (6 bases). The V and J ends lost 4 bases and 1 base respectively, with 13 bases between them. CDR1 and CDR2 (germline): SQVTM, ANQGSEA. CDR3 length equals 14 residues. The CDR3: CSVGWGLGNTEAFF. The DNA of the CDR3 is TGCAGCGTTGGGTGGGGGCTTGGGAACACTGAAGCTTTCTTT.

The chain employs TRBV20-1 and TRBJ2-7; TRBD2 is a possible D gene (5 bases). V was shortened by 3 bases and J by 0 bases, with 15 bases between the two germline ends. Germline V gene sequence: CDR1 DFQATT, CDR2 SNEGSKA (reference sequence). The CDR3 covers 15 residues. Here the CDR3 DNA reads TGCAGTGCTAGCAGCACTAGGGCCCCCTCCTACGAGCAGTACTTC. Its translation is CSASSTRAPSYEQYF.

The V gene is TRBV5-1, the J gene TRBJ2-3, with 11 bases fitting TRBD2. This CDR3 comprises 17 residues. With 4 bases clipped from V and 3 bases from J, the junction kept 10 bases outside the gene matches. Germline-derived CDR1 and CDR2 are SGHRS and YFSETQ. This chain's CDR3 is CASSPGGLAGGTDTQYF. The CDR3 nucleotides are TGCGCCAGCAGCCCTGGAGGTCTAGCGGGGGGAACAGATACGCAGTATTTT.

This chain connects TRBV12-3 or TRBV12-4 to TRBJ2-7, with no clear D. CDR3 length equals 13 residues. The V end was cut by 6 bases, the J end by 4 bases, with 13 bases between. The CDR3 loop reads CASRRSNGYEQYF. The DNA for the CDR3 is TGTGCCAGCAGACGATCCAACGGATACGAGCAGTACTTC.

In this sample, this clonotype turned up once. The CDR3 DNA follows: TGTGCCAGCAGTTACGGACAGGGGGCGTGGGGTAGCACAGATACGCAGTATTTT. This gives the protein CASSYGQGAWGSTDTQYF. V and J are TRBV6-5 and TRBJ2-3, with 11 bases fitting TRBD1. The CDR3 length is 18 residues. Germline loops: CDR1 MNHEY, CDR2 SVGAGI. Trimming took 2 bases from V and 0 from J; bases not matched to a gene: 7.

The chain carries TRBV19 and TRBJ2-5; D uncertain. V was trimmed by 5 bases and J by 0 bases, leaving 7 bases between them. The CDR3 length is 13 residues. From germline, CDR1 is LNHDA and CDR2 SQIVND (reference sequence). DNA of the CDR3: TGTGCCAGTAGTGCCGAGAACCAAGAGACCCAGTACTTC. Translated: CASSAENQETQYF.

This chain links TRBV18 with TRBJ2-5; D gene uncertain. The germline gives CDR1 KGHSH, CDR2 LQKENI. With 4 bases removed from V and 2 bases from J, the gap between germline ends came to 11 bases. The CDR3 sequence is 14 residues long. The CDR3 nucleotides are TGTGCCAGCTCACTACCGGTACAGCAAGAGACCCAGTACTTC. Protein product: CASSLPVQQETQYF.

The CDR3 is CSVLLQSLRSTEAFF. The DNA of the CDR3 is TGCAGCGTCCTCCTCCAGTCACTACGGAGCACTGAAGCTTTCTTT. V and J are TRBV29-1 and TRBJ1-1; D remains unclear. Trimming removed 6 bases at V and 4 bases at J, with 21 bases between. The CDR3 has 15 amino acids. Germline loops: CDR1 SQVTM, CDR2 ANQGSEA. Variable domain in full (rest from reference TRBV29-1 and TRBJ1-1): SAVISQKPSRDICQRGTSLTIQCQVDSQVTMMFWYRQQPGQSLTLIATANQGSEATYESGFVIDKFPISRPNLTFSTLTVSNMSPEDSSIYLCSVLLQSLRSTEAFFGQGTRLTVV.

This clonotype turned up a few times. The rearrangement uses TRBV5-1 and TRBJ2-7, with TRBD2 matching 10 bases. This CDR3 has 15 amino acids. Trimming cost V 4 bases and J 1 base; bases outside gene matches: 5. In germline, CDR1 is SGHRS, CDR2 YFSETQ. The CDR3 coding sequence is TGCGCCAGCAGCCATCGGACTAGCGGTTCCTACGAGCAGTACTTC. Translation gives CASSHRTSGSYEQYF.

The chain links TRBV21-1 to TRBJ2-5. TRBV21-1 is flagged as a pseudogene. CDR3 length equals 13 residues. As DNA, the CDR3 is TGTGCCAGCAGCAAAGCAGTCGGAGAGACCCAGTACTTC. This codes for CASSKAVGETQYF.

The chain couples TRBV6-5 to TRBJ2-7, with D possibly called TRBD1 or TRBD2 (5 bases each). The V and J ends lost 5 bases and 5 bases respectively, with 19 bases between them. The CDR3 covers 15 residues. The germline gives CDR1 MNHEY, CDR2 SVGAGI. CDR3 in amino acids: CASSTATGARDEQYF. For the CDR3, the DNA is TGTGCCAGCAGTACGGCCACCGGGGCAAGGGACGAGCAGTACTTC.

The rearrangement joins TRBV7-9 to TRBJ2-7; D is ambiguous. Trimming removed 0 bases at V and 11 bases at J, with 14 bases between. Germline lookup yields CDR1 SEHNR and CDR2 FQNEAQ (reference sequence). This CDR3 has 13 residues. DNA of the CDR3: TGTGCCAGCAGCTTAGCTAGTGGGTCAGGAGAGTACTTC. Protein product: CASSLASGSGEYF.

The chain has TRBV20-1 and TRBJ2-7, with 11 bases identical to TRBD2. The CDR3 spans 15 residues. Germline values: CDR1 DFQATT, CDR2 SNEGSKA (reference sequence). Losses at the gene ends were 1 base for V and 4 bases for J; bases not matched to a gene: 6. In DNA form, the CDR3 reads TGCAGTGCTAGAGTTAGGGCTAGCGGGGGGTACGAGCAGTACTTC. Protein product: CSARVRASGGYEQYF.